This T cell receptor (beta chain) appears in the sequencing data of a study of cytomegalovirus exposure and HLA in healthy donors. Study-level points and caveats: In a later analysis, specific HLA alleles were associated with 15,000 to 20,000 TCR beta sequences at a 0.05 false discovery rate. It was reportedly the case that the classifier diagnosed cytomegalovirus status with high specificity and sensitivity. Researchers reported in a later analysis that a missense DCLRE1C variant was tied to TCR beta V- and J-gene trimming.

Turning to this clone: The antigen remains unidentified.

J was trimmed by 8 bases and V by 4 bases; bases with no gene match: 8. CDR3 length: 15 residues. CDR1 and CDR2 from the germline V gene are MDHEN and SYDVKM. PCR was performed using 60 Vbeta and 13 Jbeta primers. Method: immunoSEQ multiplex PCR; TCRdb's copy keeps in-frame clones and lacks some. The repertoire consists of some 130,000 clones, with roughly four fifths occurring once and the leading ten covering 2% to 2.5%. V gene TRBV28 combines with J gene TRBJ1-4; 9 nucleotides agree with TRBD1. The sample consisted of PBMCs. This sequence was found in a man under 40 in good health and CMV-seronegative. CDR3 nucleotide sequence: TGTGCCAGCAGTTCGGGACAGGGACCCAGGGAAAAACTGTTTTTT. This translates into CASSSGQGPREKLFF.